This T cell receptor (beta chain) comes out of a study of blood T cell repertoires in COVID-19. Overall study context: The study drew acute and convalescent COVID-19 samples from the United States, Italy and Spain. Sources were T cells, B-cell-depleted T cells, or PBMCs; the material itself was cDNA or gDNA.

Trimming pared 6 bases from V and 4 bases from J, leaving 18 bases between. CDR1 and CDR2 (germline): MNHEY, SVGEGT. The CDR3 has 15 amino acids. Profiling relied on immunoSEQ multiplex PCR, and the TCRdb table lists in-frame clones only, not all of them. Of some 240,000 clones in the sample, more than 80% were seen once. Enrolment of Seattle patients took place during active infection, and they were followed longitudinally. The material sequenced was peripheral blood. The gene calls are TRBV6-2 or TRBV6-3 and TRBJ1-2; D unresolved. The TCR sequence derives from a woman older than 75 with COVID-19, enrolled during active disease. CDR3 DNA: TGTGCCAGCAGCTATCCGATGGCCCGGGGCTATGGCTACACCTTC. Translated, it gives CASSYPMARGYGYTF.